Each of the 32 T cell receptor beta chains below was sequenced from the same sample in a study of response to subunit inactivated influenza vaccine. TCRdb recomputed calls from the RT-PCR reads with MiXCR, one row per CDR3 protein. The sample lists 630,000 or so distinct CDR3 sequences, roughly 14% seen once, with 11% in the top ten. Sequenced material: PBMCs from blood, taken 11 to 12 days after vaccination. The receptors originated from a man aged 45-65 years who received an inactivated influenza vaccine.

The CDR3 region has the DNA TGTGCCAGCCGACCGGGACAGGCAACCGGGGAGCTGTTTTTT. The encoded protein is CASRPGQATGELFF. The chain combines TRBV12-3 or TRBV12-4 with TRBJ2-2, with TRBD1 matching over 8 bases. CDR3 length: 14 residues. V was pared by 8 bases and J by 5 bases, with 7 bases of the junction left unmatched.

This clonotype was seen a few times. The CDR3 DNA reads as TGCGCCAGCAGCCAAGATCTGGGACAGGGGGCCGCTACCTTC. Amino acids: CASSQDLGQGAATF. The genes are TRBV4-1 and TRBJ1-2; 12 bases align to TRBD1. The J segment lost 14 bases and the V segment lost 0 bases, leaving 7 bases of the junction unmatched. In germline, CDR1 is MGHRA, CDR2 YSYEKL. CDR3 length equals 14 residues.

In nucleotides, the CDR3 is TGTGCCAGCAGCTCCCGGGACGCCTTTAGGGAGACCCAGTACTTC. This translates into CASSSRDAFRETQYF. The V and J genes are TRBV9 and TRBJ2-5; D is perhaps TRBD1 or TRBD2 (5 bases each). This CDR3 is built from 15 residues. CDR1 and CDR2 from the germline V gene are SGDLS and YYNGEE. V lost 4 bases, J lost 5 bases, and 18 bases lay in between.

The rearrangement joins TRBV2 to TRBJ1-1; the D is unclear. CDR3 length equals 11 residues. Per germline, CDR1 SNHLY and CDR2 FYNNEI. The germline V and J ends were trimmed by 5 bases and 0 bases, with 1 base remaining between them. The CDR3 sequence is CASSMNTEAFF. CDR3 in DNA: TGTGCCAGCAGTATGAACACTGAAGCTTTCTTT.

The chain employs TRBV5-1 and TRBJ2-3, with D perhaps assigned TRBD1 or TRBD2 (5 bases each). The germline V gene encodes CDR1 SGHRS and CDR2 YFSETQ. Trimming stripped 3 bases from V and 0 bases from J, with 14 bases between. The CDR3 has 16 residues. For the CDR3, the DNA is TGCGCCAGCAGCTCAGGTCATGGGGGAAGCACAGATACGCAGTATTTT. Amino acid sequence: CASSSGHGGSTDTQYF.

This clonotype has a single count. The chain is built from TRBV5-3 and TRBJ1-1, with no clear D. TRBV5-3 is flagged as an ORF with uncertain function. The CDR3 runs to 15 residues. Trimming cost V 0 bases and J 7 bases, with 16 bases left between them. The CDR3 sequence: CARSLEAVFYLEAFF. The DNA for the CDR3 is TGTGCCAGAAGCTTGGAGGCAGTTTTTTACCTTGAAGCTTTCTTT.

V and J are TRBV20-1 and TRBJ1-6; maybe TRBD1 (5 bases). Germline V gene lookup returns CDR1 DFQATT and CDR2 SNEGSKA (reference sequence). V was clipped by 1 base and J by 6 bases, with 13 bases between them. This CDR3 contains 15 residues. The CDR3 loop reads CSARGLSGANSPLHF. The CDR3 DNA reads as TGCAGTGCTAGAGGCCTAAGTGGGGCTAATTCACCCCTCCACTTT.

The chain recombines TRBV4-1 with TRBJ2-5; 11 nucleotides line up with TRBD2. The CDR3 is 17 amino acids. Germline V gene lookup returns CDR1 MGHRA and CDR2 YSYEKL. V was pared by 1 base and J by 1 base, with 5 bases of the junction left unmatched. CDR3 residues: CASSQAQLAGAQETQYF. The CDR3 DNA reads as TGCGCCAGCAGCCAAGCTCAACTAGCGGGGGCCCAAGAGACCCAGTACTTC.

The V call is TRBV29-1, the J call TRBJ2-7; 11 nucleotides align to TRBD2. V lost 4 bases, J lost 2 bases, and 16 bases stayed unmatched. CDR1 SQVTM and CDR2 ANQGSEA come from the germline V gene. The CDR3 spans 18 residues. This chain's CDR3 is CSVGGHIGLAGGTYEQYF. In DNA, the CDR3 is TGCAGCGTTGGGGGGCACATCGGGCTAGCGGGAGGAACCTACGAGCAGTACTTC.

This clonotype has only a few counts. The chain joins TRBV5-6 to TRBJ2-1, with 10 bases lining up with TRBD2. CDR1 and CDR2 from the germline V gene are SGHDT and YYEEEE. V was clipped by 4 bases and J by 4 bases; unmatched bases: 8. CDR3 size: 16 residues. The chain's CDR3 is CASSLPGLADYNEQFF. The CDR3 DNA is TGTGCCAGCAGCCTCCCCGGACTAGCGGATTACAATGAGCAGTTCTTC. Using reference TRBV5-6 and TRBJ2-1 for the parts outside the CDR3, the full variable domain is DAGVTQSPTHLIKTRGQQVTLRCSPKSGHDTVSWYQQALGQGPQFIFQYYEEEERQRGNFPDRFSGHQFPNYSSELNVNALLLGDSALYLCASSLPGLADYNEQFFGPGTRLTVL.

This clonotype was counted between two and nine times. This sequence joins TRBV19 and TRBJ2-7; TRBD2 is a possible D gene (6 bases). The CDR3 totals 13 residues. Germline V gives CDR1 LNHDA, CDR2 SQIVND (reference sequence). V lost 8 bases and J 4 bases, leaving 15 bases between the germline ends. The CDR3 DNA sequence: TGTGCCAGTTCGGTGGGAGGAGGGTACGAGCAGTACTTC. Amino acid sequence: CASSVGGGYEQYF. The entire variable domain, with the rest obtained from reference TRBV19 and TRBJ2-7, is as follows: DGGITQSPKYLFRKEGQNVTLSCEQNLNHDAMYWYRQDPGQGLRLIYYSQIVNDFQKGDIAEGYSVSREKKESFPLTVTSAQKNPTAFYLCASSVGGGYEQYFGPGTRLTVT.

This clonotype was detected only a few times. The V and J genes are TRBV5-1 and TRBJ1-2; 11 positions agree with TRBD1. V was clipped by 4 bases and J by 6 bases; unmatched bases: 8. Germline CDR1 SGHRS, CDR2 YFSETQ. CDR3 size: 15 residues. CDR3 region: CASSRDRGNLDGYTF. The CDR3 DNA is TGCGCCAGCAGCAGGGACAGGGGGAATCTTGATGGCTACACCTTC.

This clonotype has more than one count but fewer than ten. This chain joins TRBV6-1 and TRBJ1-5; perhaps TRBD1 as D (6 bases). The CDR3 runs 19 residues. The germline V gene encodes CDR1 MNHNS and CDR2 SASEGT. The V end lost 4 bases, the J end lost 0 bases, and 22 bases lay between the germline ends. CDR3 DNA: TGTGCCAGCAGTGCAACCTGGGCCGAACAGGGATATAGCAATCAGCCCCAGCATTTT. Translation: CASSATWAEQGYSNQPQHF.

V and J are TRBV7-8 and TRBJ2-3, with 7 bases fitting TRBD1. CDR3 length equals 11 residues. The J segment lost 14 bases and the V segment lost 0 bases, leaving 2 bases of the junction unmatched. In germline, CDR1 is SGHVS, CDR2 FQNEAQ. CDR3 sequence (DNA): TGTGCCAGCAGCTTAGCGAGGGGGCGGTATTTT. This sequence encodes CASSLARGRYF.

This clonotype showed up many times. The chain links TRBV7-2 to TRBJ2-7; D remains unclear. Germline V gene data show CDR1 as SGHTA and CDR2 as FQGNSA. This CDR3 is 14 amino acids long. V was shortened by 2 bases and J by 1 base, with 9 bases between the two germline ends. CDR3 residues: CASSLMGGSYEQYF. The CDR3, as DNA: TGTGCCAGCAGCTTAATGGGTGGTTCCTACGAGCAGTACTTC.

This chain joins TRBV5-6 and TRBJ2-5; 8 bases map to TRBD2. V gave up 4 bases and J gave up 5 bases; unmatched junction bases: 13. The germline V gene has CDR1 SGHDT and CDR2 YYEEEE. The CDR3 is 16 amino acids. The CDR3: CASSPSGTRLGETQYF. CDR3 bases: TGTGCCAGCAGCCCCAGTGGGACTAGACTCGGTGAGACCCAGTACTTC.

This clonotype was picked up a small number of times. The rearrangement links TRBV20-1 to TRBJ2-3; D gene ambiguous. Germline values: CDR1 DFQATT, CDR2 SNEGSKA (reference sequence). V lost 3 bases and J 7 bases, leaving 8 bases between the germline ends. CDR3 length: 11 residues. The CDR3 protein is CSASPGNTQYF. The CDR3, as DNA: TGCAGTGCTAGCCCAGGAAATACGCAGTATTTT.

This chain uses TRBV10-3 with TRBJ2-1; 12 bases agree with TRBD2. The germline gives CDR1 ENHRY, CDR2 SYGVKD. There are 20 residues in the CDR3. V was pared by 4 bases and J by 3 bases, with 16 bases of the junction left unmatched. CDR3 DNA: TGTGCCATCAGTGCGATTCGGACTAGCGGGAAGAGACGGTTCTACAATGAGCAGTTCTTC. Translation gives CAISAIRTSGKRRFYNEQFF.

This clonotype has only a few counts. The V and J genes are TRBV6-1 and TRBJ1-5; perhaps TRBD1 as D (5 bases). The CDR3 extends over 17 amino acids. V lost 5 bases and J 0 bases, leaving 17 bases between the germline ends. From germline, CDR1 is MNHNS and CDR2 SASEGT. The CDR3 here is CASSQGGSRYSNQPQHF. The CDR3 bases are TGTGCCAGCAGTCAGGGAGGCAGCCGTTATAGCAATCAGCCCCAGCATTTT.

This clonotype was detected a few times. The chain combines TRBV7-2 with TRBJ2-7; D is unclear. Trimming left V 2 bases short and J 4 bases short, with 12 bases between. Germline loops: CDR1 SGHTA, CDR2 FQGNSA. This CDR3 is built from 14 residues. The CDR3 DNA follows: TGTGCCAGCAGCTTAAACAGTAAGCCGTACGAGCAGTACTTC. Translating it yields CASSLNSKPYEQYF.

This clonotype was picked up a small number of times. The chain links TRBV15 to TRBJ2-3; TRBD2 matches 7 bases. J gave up 1 base and V 3 bases, and 4 bases lay outside the gene matches. The CDR3 covers 15 residues. Germline V gives CDR1 LNHNV, CDR2 YYDKDF (reference sequence). The DNA for the CDR3 is TGTGCCACCAGCAGCGGCGGGGGAGGCACAGATACGCAGTATTTT. It codes for CATSSGGGGTDTQYF. Full variable domain (rest looked up from reference TRBV15 and TRBJ2-3): DAMVIQNPRYQVTQFGKPVTLSCSQTLNHNVMYWYQQKSSQAPKLLFHYYDKDFNNEADTPDNFQSRRPNTSFCFLDIRSPGLGDTAMYLCATSSGGGGTDTQYFGPGTRLTVL.

CDR3 coding DNA: TGTGCCAGCAGCTATGGACAGGGAGTATACGAGCAGTACTTC. Translated: CASSYGQGVYEQYF. V usage is TRBV14 and J usage is TRBJ2-7; the match to TRBD1 covers 8 bases. Germline CDR1 reads SGHDN; CDR2 reads FVKESK. The CDR3 has 14 residues. Unmatched junction bases numbered 7, after V lost 5 bases and J lost 4 bases.

This clonotype showed up just a few times. This chain connects TRBV5-1 to TRBJ2-7; 10 positions agree with TRBD1. The CDR3 is made up of 15 amino acids. In germline, CDR1 is SGHRS, CDR2 YFSETQ. Trimming at V came to 4 bases and at J to 3 bases, leaving 7 bases not matched to a gene. DNA of the CDR3: TGCGCCAGCAGCACGGACAGGGGGGGGATCTACGAGCAGTACTTC. This encodes CASSTDRGGIYEQYF. Full variable domain (outside the CDR3, taken from reference TRBV5-1 and TRBJ2-7): KAGVTQTPRYLIKTRGQQVTLSCSPISGHRSVSWYQQTPGQGLQFLFEYFSETQRNKGNFPGRFSGRQFSNSRSEMNVSTLELGDSALYLCASSTDRGGIYEQYFGPGTRLTVT.

This chain links TRBV29-1 with TRBJ2-4; no definite D call. The CDR3 consists of 14 residues. V was clipped by 4 bases and J by 5 bases, with 15 bases between them. Germline CDR1 and CDR2: SQVTM and ANQGSEA. The DNA for the CDR3 is TGCAGCGTTGTAATTCGGGCAGCTGAAAACATTCAGTACTTC. Residues: CSVVIRAAENIQYF.

The chain recombines TRBV7-2 with TRBJ1-1, with a possible D match to TRBD1 (5 bases). CDR3 length: 14 amino acids. Trimming took 5 bases from V and 1 from J, leaving 11 bases between them. The germline gives CDR1 SGHTA, CDR2 FQGNSA. As DNA, the CDR3 is TGTGCCAGCAGCGCAGGACATGCGAACACTGAAGCTTTCTTT. It encodes CASSAGHANTEAFF.

This chain uses TRBV12-3 or TRBV12-4 with TRBJ2-1; 12 bases line up with TRBD2. With 7 bases clipped from V and 4 bases from J, the junction kept 8 bases outside the gene matches. This CDR3 contains 16 residues. The CDR3 spells CASNPTSGSAYNEQFF. In DNA, the CDR3 is TGTGCCAGCAATCCGACTAGCGGGAGCGCTTACAATGAGCAGTTCTTC.

V gene TRBV4-2 combines with J gene TRBJ2-7; 8 nucleotides agree with TRBD1. V gave up 1 base and J gave up 1 base; unmatched junction bases: 3. The CDR3 is made up of 15 amino acids. The germline V gene encodes CDR1 LGHNA and CDR2 YNFKEQ. This CDR3 reads CASSQGGQGSYEQYF. CDR3 nucleotide sequence: TGTGCCAGCAGCCAAGGCGGACAGGGATCCTACGAGCAGTACTTC.

This chain uses TRBV20-1 with TRBJ2-7; 7 bases map to TRBD1. The CDR3 sequence is 12 residues long. Germline values: CDR1 DFQATT, CDR2 SNEGSKA (reference sequence). The J segment lost 1 base and the V segment lost 6 bases, leaving 3 bases of the junction unmatched. The CDR3 nucleotides read TGCAGTGCCAACAGGGGATCCTACGAGCAGTACTTC. This codes for CSANRGSYEQYF.

The V gene is TRBV19, the J gene TRBJ1-4; unclear D gene. The CDR3 covers 14 residues. Trimming shortened V by 7 bases and J by 6 bases, and 15 bases separated the two germline ends. Germline-derived CDR1 and CDR2 are LNHDA and SQIVND (reference sequence). Here the CDR3 DNA reads TGTGCCAGTACACGGACGGTAGCATATGAAAAACTGTTTTTT. Its translation is CASTRTVAYEKLFF. The full variable domain, rest sourced from reference TRBV19 and TRBJ1-4, is DGGITQSPKYLFRKEGQNVTLSCEQNLNHDAMYWYRQDPGQGLRLIYYSQIVNDFQKGDIAEGYSVSREKKESFPLTVTSAQKNPTAFYLCASTRTVAYEKLFFGSGTQLSVL.

This clonotype has more than one count but fewer than ten. The chain links TRBV7-2 to TRBJ1-2; possible D gene TRBD1, 5 bases. This CDR3 spans 15 amino acids. Germline-derived CDR1 and CDR2 are SGHTA and FQGNSA. The V end lost 5 bases, the J end lost 4 bases, and 17 bases lay between the germline ends. CDR3 coding DNA: TGTGCCAGCAGCCCCGAGATCGGGGGTACCTATGGCTACACCTTC. Translated: CASSPEIGGTYGYTF.

A few counts support this clonotype. This rearrangement joins TRBV13 to TRBJ1-1, with TRBD1 identical over 10 bases. V trimming: 3 bases; J trimming: 10 bases; junction bases outside the gene matches: 8. The CDR3 spans 14 residues. CDR1 and CDR2 from the germline V gene are PRHDT and FYEKMQ (reference sequence). DNA of the CDR3: TGTGCCAGCAGCTTGGGGGACAGGGGCGCGGGAGCTTTCTTT. Amino acid sequence: CASSLGDRGAGAFF.

This clonotype was seen many times. V and J are TRBV6-5 and TRBJ2-1; 7 bases match TRBD2. The CDR3 length is 13 residues. The junction had 0 bases not matched to a gene; V was cut back by 2 bases and J by 5 bases. The germline gives CDR1 MNHEY, CDR2 SVGAGI. This CDR3 is CASSYTSDNEQFF. The DNA for the CDR3 is TGTGCCAGCAGTTACACTAGCGACAATGAGCAGTTCTTC.